The clone carrying this T cell receptor beta chain has a handful of counts. Its antigen remains unknown. The data originate from a study of T cell repertoires in cytomegalovirus infection. Whole-study context: Recently identified HLA-C-restricted and well-studied HLA-B-restricted CMV epitopes were used. TCR beta signatures that were public indicated CMV infection and matching HLA type.

The length of the CDR3 is 14 residues. CDR1 LNHDA and CDR2 SQIVND come from the germline V gene (reference sequence). V trimming: 5 bases; J trimming: 3 bases; junction bases outside the gene matches: 6. Overall study findings and caveats: In two of eight donors, the top clonotype was HLA-C-restricted CMV-specific. Using cumulative public TCR beta family frequency, the authors identified those who carried CMV together with the relevant HLA.

TCRdb analysed the reads with MiXCR anew, one entry per CDR3 protein. Of just over 450,000 distinct CDR3 sequences in the sample, 42% are singletons; the top ten hold just under 45%. This specimen was cultured PBMCs, taken from culture after CMV antigen stimulation. The chain recombines TRBV19 with TRBJ2-7; 8 bases are shared with TRBD1. The TCR comes from a human donor in good health (CMV status not recorded). Some clones in this sample may be carry-over from other donors' samples. The CDR3 DNA reads as TGTGCCAGTAGTTACGGACAGGGCGGCTACGAGCAGTACTTC. Its protein product is CASSYGQGGYEQYF.